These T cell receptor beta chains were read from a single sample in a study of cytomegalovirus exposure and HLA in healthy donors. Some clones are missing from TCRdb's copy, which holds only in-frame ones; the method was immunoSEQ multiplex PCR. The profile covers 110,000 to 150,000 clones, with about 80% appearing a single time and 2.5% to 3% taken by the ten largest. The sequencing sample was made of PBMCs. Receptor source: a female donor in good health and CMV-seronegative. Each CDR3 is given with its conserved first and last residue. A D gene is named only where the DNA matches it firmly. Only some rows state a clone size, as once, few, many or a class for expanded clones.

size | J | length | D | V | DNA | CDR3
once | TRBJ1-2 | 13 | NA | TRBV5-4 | TGTGCCAGCAGCTTAATTCAGGATTATGGCTACACCTTC | CASSLIQDYGYTF
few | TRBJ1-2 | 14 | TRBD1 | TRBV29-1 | TGCAGCGTCTTTTCTACCGGGACAGGGAATAGCTACACCTTC | CSVFSTGTGNSYTF
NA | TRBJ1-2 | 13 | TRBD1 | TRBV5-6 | TGTGCCAGCATTGGGGACAGGTCTGGTGGCTACACCTTC | CASIGDRSGGYTF
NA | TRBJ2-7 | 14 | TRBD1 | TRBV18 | TGTGCCAGCTCACCCCCGGACAGGAGGCGCGAGCAGTACTTC | CASSPPDRRREQYF
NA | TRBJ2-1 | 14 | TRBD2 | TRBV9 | TGTGCCAGCAGCGTAGAGCCTAGCGGGAGTGAGCAGTTCTTC | CASSVEPSGSEQFF
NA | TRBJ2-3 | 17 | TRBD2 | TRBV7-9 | TGTGCCAGCAGCTACGGGACTAGCGGGAGACGCACAGATACGCAGTATTTT | CASSYGTSGRRTDTQYF
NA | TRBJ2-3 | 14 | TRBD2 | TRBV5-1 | TGCGCCAGCAGCTCGACTAGCGGGCTAGATACGCAGTATTTT | CASSSTSGLDTQYF
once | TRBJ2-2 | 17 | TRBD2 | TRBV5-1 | TGCGCCAGCAGCCTGACTAGCGGGGGGTTGAACACCGGGGAGCTGTTTTTT | CASSLTSGGLNTGELFF
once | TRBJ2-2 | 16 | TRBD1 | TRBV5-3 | TGTGCCAGAAGCTTAAAGGGACAGACAAACACCGGGGAGCTGTTTTTT | CARSLKGQTNTGELFF
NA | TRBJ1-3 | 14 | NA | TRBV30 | TGTGCCTGGAGTGACCCAACGGCTGGAAACACCATATATTTT | CAWSDPTAGNTIYF